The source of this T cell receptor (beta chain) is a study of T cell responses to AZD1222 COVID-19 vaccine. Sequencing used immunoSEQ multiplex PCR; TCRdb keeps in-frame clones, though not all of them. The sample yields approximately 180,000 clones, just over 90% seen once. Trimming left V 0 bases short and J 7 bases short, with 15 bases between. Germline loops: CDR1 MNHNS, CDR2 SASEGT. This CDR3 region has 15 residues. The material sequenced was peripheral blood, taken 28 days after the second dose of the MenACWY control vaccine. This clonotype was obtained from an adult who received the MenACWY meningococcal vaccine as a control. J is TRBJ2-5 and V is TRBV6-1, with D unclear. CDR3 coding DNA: TGTGCCAGCAGTGAAGCAAGGTCCGCTCCCCGGACCCAGTACTTC. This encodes CASSEARSAPRTQYF.